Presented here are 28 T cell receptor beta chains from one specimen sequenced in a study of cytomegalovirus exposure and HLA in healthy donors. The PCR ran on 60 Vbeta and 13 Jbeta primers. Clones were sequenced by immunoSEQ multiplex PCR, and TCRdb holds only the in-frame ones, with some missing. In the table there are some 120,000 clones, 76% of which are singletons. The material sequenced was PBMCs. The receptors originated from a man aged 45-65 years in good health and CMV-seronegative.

This CDR3 is CASSLSITGAEAFF. The CDR3 nucleotides are TGCGCCAGCAGCTTGAGTATCACAGGGGCTGAAGCTTTCTTT. V and J are TRBV5-1 and TRBJ1-1; 7 positions agree with TRBD1. The CDR3 has 14 amino acids. The V and J ends lost 1 base and 6 bases, in that order; junction bases with no gene match: 6. CDR1 is SGHRS and CDR2 is YFSETQ in the germline V gene.

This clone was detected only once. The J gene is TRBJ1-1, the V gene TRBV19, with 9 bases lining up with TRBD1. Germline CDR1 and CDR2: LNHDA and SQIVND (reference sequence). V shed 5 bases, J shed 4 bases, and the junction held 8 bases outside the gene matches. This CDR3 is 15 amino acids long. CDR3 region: CASSAGQGGGTEAFF. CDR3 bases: TGTGCCAGTAGTGCGGGACAGGGAGGCGGCACTGAAGCTTTCTTT.

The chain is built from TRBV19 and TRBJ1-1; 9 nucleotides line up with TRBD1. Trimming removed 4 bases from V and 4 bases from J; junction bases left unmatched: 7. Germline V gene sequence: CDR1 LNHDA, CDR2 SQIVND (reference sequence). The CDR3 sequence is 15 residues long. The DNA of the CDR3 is TGTGCCAGTAGTAGTACAGGGGGCGGGAGCACTGAAGCTTTCTTT. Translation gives CASSSTGGGSTEAFF. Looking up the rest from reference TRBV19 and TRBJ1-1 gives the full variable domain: DGGITQSPKYLFRKEGQNVTLSCEQNLNHDAMYWYRQDPGQGLRLIYYSQIVNDFQKGDIAEGYSVSREKKESFPLTVTSAQKNPTAFYLCASSSTGGGSTEAFFGQGTRLTVV.

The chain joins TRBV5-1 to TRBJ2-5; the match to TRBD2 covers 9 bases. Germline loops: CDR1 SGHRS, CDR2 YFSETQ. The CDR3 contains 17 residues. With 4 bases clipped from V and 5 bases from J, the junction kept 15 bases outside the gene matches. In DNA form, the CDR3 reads TGCGCCAGCAGCCCCGGGGGGGCTAGCGGGGCAGCGGAGACCCAGTACTTC. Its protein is CASSPGGASGAAETQYF.

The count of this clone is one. The CDR3 DNA follows: TGTGCCTGGAGTGTACCCCCAGGGGACCTAGAGCAGTACTTC. Protein sequence: CAWSVPPGDLEQYF. The chain is built from TRBV30 and TRBJ2-7; possible D gene TRBD1, 6 bases. The germline V gene has CDR1 GTSNPN and CDR2 SVGIG (reference sequence). V was pared by 0 bases and J by 7 bases, with 16 bases between. The CDR3 covers 14 residues.

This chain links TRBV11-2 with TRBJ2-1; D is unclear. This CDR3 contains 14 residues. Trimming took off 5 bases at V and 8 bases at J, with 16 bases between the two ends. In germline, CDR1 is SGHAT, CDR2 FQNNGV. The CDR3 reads CASSPERLVDEQFF. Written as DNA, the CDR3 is TGTGCCAGCAGCCCAGAGAGGCTAGTCGATGAGCAGTTCTTC. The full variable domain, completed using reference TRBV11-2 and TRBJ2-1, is EAGVAQSPRYKIIEKRQSVAFWCNPISGHATLYWYQQILGQGPKLLIQFQNNGVVDDSQLPKDRFSAERLKGVDSTLKIQPAKLEDSAVYLCASSPERLVDEQFFGPGTRLTVL.

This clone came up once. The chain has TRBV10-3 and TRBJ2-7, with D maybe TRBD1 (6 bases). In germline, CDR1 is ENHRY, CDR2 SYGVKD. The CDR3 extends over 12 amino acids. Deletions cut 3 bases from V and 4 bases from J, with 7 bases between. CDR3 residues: CAISEQGYEQYV. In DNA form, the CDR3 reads TGTGCCATCAGTGAACAGGGATACGAGCAGTACGTC.

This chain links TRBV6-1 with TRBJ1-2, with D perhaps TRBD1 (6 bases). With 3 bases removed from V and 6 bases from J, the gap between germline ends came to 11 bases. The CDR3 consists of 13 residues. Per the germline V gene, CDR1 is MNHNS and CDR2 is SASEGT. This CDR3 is CASSDWTVDGYTF. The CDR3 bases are TGTGCCAGCAGTGATTGGACAGTGGATGGCTACACCTTC.

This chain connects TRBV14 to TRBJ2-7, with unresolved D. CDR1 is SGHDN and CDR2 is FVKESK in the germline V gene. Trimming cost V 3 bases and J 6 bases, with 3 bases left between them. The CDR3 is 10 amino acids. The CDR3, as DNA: TGTGCCAGCAGCCATAGCGAGCAGTACGTC. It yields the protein CASSHSEQYV.

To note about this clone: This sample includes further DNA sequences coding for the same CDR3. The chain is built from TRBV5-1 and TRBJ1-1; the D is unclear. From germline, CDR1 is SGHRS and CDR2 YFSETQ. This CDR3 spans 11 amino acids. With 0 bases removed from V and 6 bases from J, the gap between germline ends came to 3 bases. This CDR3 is CASSLGAEAFF. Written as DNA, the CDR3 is TGCGCCAGCAGCTTGGGAGCTGAAGCTTTCTTT.

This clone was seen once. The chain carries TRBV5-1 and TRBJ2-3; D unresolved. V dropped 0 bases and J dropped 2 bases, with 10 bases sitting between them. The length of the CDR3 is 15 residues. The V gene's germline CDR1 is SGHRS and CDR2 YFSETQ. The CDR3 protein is CASSLDLGPTDTQYF. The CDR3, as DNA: TGCGCCAGCAGCTTGGATCTCGGTCCCACAGATACGCAGTATTTT.

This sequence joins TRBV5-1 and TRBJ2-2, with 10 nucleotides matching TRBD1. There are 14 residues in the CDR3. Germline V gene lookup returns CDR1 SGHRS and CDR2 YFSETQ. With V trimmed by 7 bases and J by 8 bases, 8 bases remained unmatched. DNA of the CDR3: TGCGCCAGCCGCCTGGACAGGGGGTCAGGGGAGCTGTTTTTT. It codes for CASRLDRGSGELFF.

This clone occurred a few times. Here the CDR3 reads CASSQGQLNTEAFF. DNA of the CDR3: TGTGCCAGCAGCCAGGGACAGTTGAACACTGAAGCTTTCTTT. The genes are TRBV5-5 and TRBJ1-1, with 7 bases matching TRBD1. The V gene end was trimmed by 4 bases and the J gene end by 0 bases; junction bases not matched to a gene: 3. The length of the CDR3 is 14 residues. CDR1 is SGHKS and CDR2 is YYEKEE in the germline V gene (reference sequence). The full variable domain, in which reference TRBV5-5 and TRBJ1-1 provide the parts outside the CDR3, is DAGVTQSPTHLIKTRGQQVTLRCSPISGHKSVSWYQQVLGQGPQFIFQYYEKEERGRGNFPDRFSARQFPNYSSELNVNALLLGDSALYLCASSQGQLNTEAFFGQGTRLTVV.

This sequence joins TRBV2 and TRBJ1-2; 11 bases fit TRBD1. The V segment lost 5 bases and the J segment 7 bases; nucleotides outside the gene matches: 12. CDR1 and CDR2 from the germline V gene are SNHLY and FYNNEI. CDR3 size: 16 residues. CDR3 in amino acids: CASSFNLRDRGGGYTF. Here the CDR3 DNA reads TGTGCCAGCAGTTTCAATCTACGGGACAGGGGGGGTGGCTACACCTTC.

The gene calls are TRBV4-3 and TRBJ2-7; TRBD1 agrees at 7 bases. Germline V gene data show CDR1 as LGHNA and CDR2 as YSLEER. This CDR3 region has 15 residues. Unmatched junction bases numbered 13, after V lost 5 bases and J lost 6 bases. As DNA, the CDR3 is TGCGCCAGCAGCAGGGGGCGACTACACGGGGCCGAGCAGTACTTC. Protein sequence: CASSRGRLHGAEQYF.

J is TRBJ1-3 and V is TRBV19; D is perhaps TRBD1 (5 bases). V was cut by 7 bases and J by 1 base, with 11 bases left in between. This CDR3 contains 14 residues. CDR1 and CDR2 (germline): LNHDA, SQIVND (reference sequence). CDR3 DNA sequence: TGTGCCAGTACCTCGACAGATTCTGGAAACACCATATATTTT. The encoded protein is CASTSTDSGNTIYF.

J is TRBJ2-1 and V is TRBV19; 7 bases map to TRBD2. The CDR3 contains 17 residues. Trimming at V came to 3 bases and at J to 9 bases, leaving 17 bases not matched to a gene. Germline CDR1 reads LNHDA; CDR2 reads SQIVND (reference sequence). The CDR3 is CASSIPIRTSAPSEQFF. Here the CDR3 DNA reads TGTGCCAGTAGTATCCCCATCCGGACTAGTGCGCCCAGTGAGCAGTTCTTC.

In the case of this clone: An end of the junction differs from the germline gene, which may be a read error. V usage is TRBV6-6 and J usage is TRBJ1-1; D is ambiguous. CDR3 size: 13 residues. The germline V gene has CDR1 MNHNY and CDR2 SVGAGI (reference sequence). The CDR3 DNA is TGTGCCAGCAGTGACTCCCAGAACACTGAAGCTTTCTTT. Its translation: CASSDSQNTEAFF.

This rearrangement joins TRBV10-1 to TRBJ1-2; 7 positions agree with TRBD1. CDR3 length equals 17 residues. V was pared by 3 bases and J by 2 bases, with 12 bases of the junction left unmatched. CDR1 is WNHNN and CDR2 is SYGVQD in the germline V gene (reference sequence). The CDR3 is CASSDRPEQGPNYGYTF. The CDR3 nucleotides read TGCGCCAGCAGTGATCGGCCTGAACAGGGGCCAAACTATGGCTACACCTTC.

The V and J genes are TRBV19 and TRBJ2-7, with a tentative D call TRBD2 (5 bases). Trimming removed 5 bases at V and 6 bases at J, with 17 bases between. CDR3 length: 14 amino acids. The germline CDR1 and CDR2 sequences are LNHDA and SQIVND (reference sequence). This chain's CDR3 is CASSYQWKEGEQYF. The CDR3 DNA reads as TGTGCCAGTAGTTACCAGTGGAAAGAGGGCGAGCAGTACTTC.

The CDR3 DNA is TGTGCCAGCAGCGCCGGGACAGGGGGCACTCAGCCCCAGCATTTT. It yields the protein CASSAGTGGTQPQHF. The chain recombines TRBV6-5 with TRBJ1-5; 12 bases line up with TRBD1. The CDR3 totals 15 residues. CDR1 and CDR2 (germline): MNHEY, SVGAGI. The V gene end was trimmed by 6 bases and the J gene end by 6 bases; junction bases not matched to a gene: 6.

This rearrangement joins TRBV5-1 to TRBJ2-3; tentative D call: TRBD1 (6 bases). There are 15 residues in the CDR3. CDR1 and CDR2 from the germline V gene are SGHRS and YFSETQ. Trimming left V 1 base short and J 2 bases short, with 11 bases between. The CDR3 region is CASSLTGMYTDTQYF. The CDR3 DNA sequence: TGCGCCAGCAGCTTGACAGGGATGTACACAGATACGCAGTATTTT.

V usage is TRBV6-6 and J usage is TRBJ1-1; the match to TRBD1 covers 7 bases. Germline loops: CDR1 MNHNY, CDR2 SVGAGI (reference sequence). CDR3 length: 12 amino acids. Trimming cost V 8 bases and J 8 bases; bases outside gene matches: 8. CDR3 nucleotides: TGTGCCAGCCTGGGACAGACGATGGAAGCTTTCTTT. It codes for CASLGQTMEAFF.

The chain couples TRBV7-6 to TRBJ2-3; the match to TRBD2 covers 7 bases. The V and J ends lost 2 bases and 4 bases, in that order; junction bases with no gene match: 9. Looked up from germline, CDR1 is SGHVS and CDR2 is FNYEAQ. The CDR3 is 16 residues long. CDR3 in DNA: TGTGCCAGCAGCTTAAGGGTGGGGGGGACCGCAGATACGCAGTATTTT. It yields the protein CASSLRVGGTADTQYF.

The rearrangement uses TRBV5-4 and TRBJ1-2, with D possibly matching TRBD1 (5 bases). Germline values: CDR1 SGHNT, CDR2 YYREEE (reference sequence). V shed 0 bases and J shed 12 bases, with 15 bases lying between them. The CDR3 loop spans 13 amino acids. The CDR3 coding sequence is TGTGCCAGCAGCTTGGCCGGTCAGGGTCGACACACCTTC. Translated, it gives CASSLAGQGRHTF.

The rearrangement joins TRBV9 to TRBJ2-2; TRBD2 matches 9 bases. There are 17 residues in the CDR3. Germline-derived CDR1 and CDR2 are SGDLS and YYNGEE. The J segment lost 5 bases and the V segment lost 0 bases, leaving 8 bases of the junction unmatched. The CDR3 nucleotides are TGTGCCAGCAGCGTAGTTAGCGGGGGAAGTCAAACCGGGGAGCTGTTTTTT. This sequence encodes CASSVVSGGSQTGELFF.

CDR3 DNA: TGTGCCAGCAGGACCGGGACAGCGAACACTGAAGCTTTCTTT. Its protein is CASRTGTANTEAFF. The chain uses TRBV6-5 and TRBJ1-1; 7 bases map to TRBD1. With 6 bases clipped from V and 1 base from J, the junction kept 5 bases outside the gene matches. The CDR3 runs 14 residues. CDR1 and CDR2 (germline): MNHEY, SVGAGI.

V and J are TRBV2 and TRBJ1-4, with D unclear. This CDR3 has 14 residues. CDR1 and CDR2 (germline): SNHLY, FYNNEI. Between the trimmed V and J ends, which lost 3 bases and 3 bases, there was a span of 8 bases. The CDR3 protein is CASSESRANEKLFF. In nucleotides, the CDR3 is TGTGCCAGCAGTGAGTCACGGGCTAATGAAAAACTGTTTTTT.